The 19 T cell receptor beta chains presented below share a single source sample, sequenced in a study of CD8+CD57+ T cells in acquired aplastic anemia. Genomic DNA templated the TCR beta VDJ and CDR3 profiling. TCRdb used MiXCR to reprocess the reads, holding one entry per CDR3 protein. Seen here are about 170,000 distinct CDR3 sequences, approximately 44% observed once, and the top ten hold 1.1%. The material sequenced was sorted CD4+, CD8+, or CD8+CD57+ T cells (not recorded which) from PBMCs. All receptors come from a human donor in good health.

The chain links TRBV20-1 to TRBJ2-5; 7 positions match TRBD1. Trimming at V came to 5 bases and at J to 4 bases, leaving 4 bases not matched to a gene. This CDR3 contains 12 residues. Germline lookup yields CDR1 DFQATT and CDR2 SNEGSKA (reference sequence). CDR3 sequence (DNA): TGCAGTGCTTTTTCAGGGGGAGAGACCCAGTACTTC. Translation gives CSAFSGGETQYF.

As to this clonotype: The junction departs from the called germline gene at one end, perhaps through a read error. The chain carries TRBV2 and TRBJ2-7; possible D gene TRBD2, 6 bases. The CDR3 runs to 10 residues. From germline, CDR1 is SNHLY and CDR2 FYNNEI. The CDR3 loop is CASSQRELNF. The CDR3 bases are TGTGCCAGCAGCCAACGGGAGCTGAACTTC. The variable domain in full, completed from reference TRBV2 and TRBJ2-7, reads EPEVTQTPSHQVTQMGQEVILRCVPISNHLYFYWYRQILGQKVEFLVSFYNNEISEKSEIFDDQFSVERPDGSNFTLKIRSTKLEDSAMYFCASSQRELNFGPGTRLTVT.

The V call is TRBV7-3, the J call TRBJ2-5, with 8 nucleotides matching TRBD2. CDR1 is SGHTA and CDR2 is FQGTGA in the germline V gene. The CDR3 runs to 16 residues. Unmatched junction bases numbered 13, after V lost 5 bases and J lost 5 bases. The CDR3 here is CASSRSRSGMWETQYF. In nucleotides, the CDR3 is TGTGCCAGCAGCCGGTCCCGTAGCGGGATGTGGGAGACCCAGTACTTC. The full variable domain, in which reference TRBV7-3 and TRBJ2-5 provide the parts outside the CDR3, is GAGVSQTPSNKVTEKGKYVELRCDPISGHTALYWYRQSLGQGPEFLIYFQGTGAADDSGLPNDRFFAVRPEGSVSTLKIQRTERGDSAVYLCASSRSRSGMWETQYFGPGTRLLVL.

This clonotype was detected only a few times. This chain connects TRBV29-1 to TRBJ1-2; the match to TRBD1 covers 8 bases. This CDR3 is 13 amino acids long. CDR1 is SQVTM and CDR2 is ANQGSEA in the germline V gene. The trim removed 1 base at V and 4 bases at J, leaving 2 bases unmatched. CDR3 amino acids: CSVEVGTGYGYTF. CDR3 nucleotides: TGCAGCGTTGAAGTGGGGACAGGCTATGGCTACACCTTC.

Remarks on this clonotype: This likely comes from a read error, as the CDR3 has no conserved phenylalanine or tryptophan at its end. The V and J genes are TRBV24-1 and TRBJ1-5, with 7 nucleotides matching TRBD1. V shed 3 bases, J shed 6 bases, and the junction held 7 bases outside the gene matches. Germline values: CDR1 KGHDR, CDR2 SFDVKD. This CDR3 is 15 amino acids long. Written as DNA, the CDR3 is TGTGCCACCAGTGATCGTAGACAGGGTGCTCAGCCCCAGCATCTT. Its translation: CATSDRRQGAQPQHL.

This clonotype was detected many times. The CDR3 reads CASSLGAGGRTDTQYF. CDR3 in DNA: TGTGCCAGCAGCTTAGGCGCGGGGGGGCGCACAGATACGCAGTATTTT. The chain recombines TRBV7-7 with TRBJ2-3; 9 nucleotides match TRBD2. The V and J ends lost 1 base and 1 base, in that order; junction bases with no gene match: 3. Germline V lookup: CDR1 SSHAT, CDR2 FNYEAQ (reference sequence). The CDR3 covers 16 residues.

The V call is TRBV6-2 or TRBV6-3, the J call TRBJ2-1, with 14 bases lining up with TRBD2. The CDR3 length is 18 residues. V shed 2 bases, J shed 3 bases, and the junction held 6 bases outside the gene matches. CDR1 is MNHEY, CDR2 SVGEGT, per germline. The CDR3 sequence: CASSYLTGLAGDYNEQFF. The CDR3 DNA reads as TGTGCCAGCAGTTACCTTACGGGACTAGCGGGAGACTACAATGAGCAGTTCTTC.

V and J are TRBV7-2 and TRBJ2-2; D is uncertain. The CDR3 loop spans 13 amino acids. Trimming removed 1 base from V and 6 bases from J, with 6 bases in between. Germline-derived CDR1 and CDR2 are SGHTA and FQGNSA. As DNA, the CDR3 is TGTGCCAGCAGCTTAGGCGATCCCGGGGAGCTGTTTTTT. Its translation is CASSLGDPGELFF.

This clonotype was observed many times. The gene calls are TRBV6-4 and TRBJ1-5; 8 nucleotides align to TRBD1. Germline V gene lookup returns CDR1 MRHNA and CDR2 SNTAGT. The V gene end was trimmed by 6 bases and the J gene end by 5 bases; junction bases not matched to a gene: 3. The CDR3 totals 13 residues. CDR3 amino acids: CASSPQGDQPQHF. CDR3 sequence (DNA): TGTGCCAGCAGCCCACAGGGGGATCAGCCCCAGCATTTT.

The chain carries TRBV7-2 and TRBJ2-1; weak D call: TRBD1 (6 bases). CDR1 SGHTA and CDR2 FQGNSA come from the germline V gene. Trimming took 5 bases from V and 7 from J, leaving 9 bases between them. The CDR3 runs to 12 residues. CDR3 sequence: CASSRQANEQFF. CDR3 bases: TGTGCCAGCAGCCGACAGGCAAATGAGCAGTTCTTC.

The chain carries TRBV7-9 and TRBJ1-2, with TRBD1 matching 7 bases. In germline, CDR1 is SEHNR, CDR2 FQNEAQ (reference sequence). J was trimmed by 7 bases and V by 8 bases; bases with no gene match: 7. The CDR3 consists of 12 residues. The CDR3 DNA reads TGTGCCAGCCGCAAGGGGGCAGCTGGCTACACCTTC. This gives the protein CASRKGAAGYTF. Based on the CDR3 plus reference TRBV7-9 and TRBJ1-2, the full variable domain is DTGVSQNPRHKITKRGQNVTFRCDPISEHNRLYWYRQTLGQGPEFLTYFQNEAQLEKSRLLSDRFSAERPKGSFSTLEIQRTEQGDSAMYLCASRKGAAGYTFGSGTRLTVV.

This chain uses TRBV7-6 with TRBJ2-7; 7 positions agree with TRBD1. Germline-derived CDR1 and CDR2 are SGHVS and FNYEAQ. CDR3 length: 16 amino acids. V shed 1 base, J shed 5 bases, and the junction held 11 bases outside the gene matches. CDR3 in amino acids: CASSLDTGTEVNEQYF. DNA of the CDR3: TGTGCCAGCAGCTTAGATACCGGGACAGAGGTCAACGAGCAGTACTTC.

The chain joins TRBV28 to TRBJ2-3, with 9 bases identical to TRBD1. The CDR3 has 16 residues. Germline V gene sequence: CDR1 MDHEN, CDR2 SYDVKM. J was trimmed by 6 bases and V by 2 bases; bases with no gene match: 9. CDR3 coding DNA: TGTGCCAGCAGTTTAGGGGCACAGGGGGCTCGGGATACGCAGTATTTT. This gives the protein CASSLGAQGARDTQYF.

This rearrangement joins TRBV25-1 to TRBJ2-7; perhaps TRBD1 as D (6 bases). The length of the CDR3 is 12 residues. The V and J ends lost 6 bases and 6 bases respectively, with 12 bases between them. Germline CDR1 and CDR2: MGHDK and SYGVNS. The CDR3 sequence is CASRETGLEQYF. In DNA form, the CDR3 reads TGTGCCAGCAGGGAAACAGGGCTCGAGCAGTACTTC.

The V gene is TRBV11-1, the J gene TRBJ2-7; D is perhaps TRBD1 or TRBD2 (5 bases each). The V and J ends lost 11 bases and 6 bases respectively, with 20 bases between them. This CDR3 contains 13 residues. Germline V gene data show CDR1 as SGHAT and CDR2 as FQDESV (reference sequence). The CDR3 loop reads CAWSGQGPCEQYF. DNA for the CDR3: TGTGCCTGGAGTGGGCAGGGACCCTGCGAGCAGTACTTC.

Comments on this clonotype: Sequence at one end of the junction differs from germline and may be a read error. The chain joins TRBV19 to TRBJ1-2; 8 bases agree with TRBD1. Germline loops: CDR1 LNHDA, CDR2 SQIVND (reference sequence). The CDR3 spans 15 residues. The CDR3 region has the DNA TGTGACAGTAGTATAGCTGGGACAGGAGGATATGGCTACACCTTC. Translation: CDSSIAGTGGYGYTF.

V is TRBV20-1 and J is TRBJ2-3; D possibly corresponds to TRBD2 (5 bases). The germline CDR1 and CDR2 sequences are DFQATT and SNEGSKA (reference sequence). This CDR3 has 11 amino acids. V was clipped by 6 bases and J by 3 bases, with 7 bases between them. The CDR3 region is CSARRTDTQYF. CDR3 nucleotide sequence: TGCAGTGCGAGGAGGACAGATACGCAGTATTTT.

This clonotype was counted between two and nine times. The chain carries TRBV15 and TRBJ2-7, with 7 bases fitting TRBD1. Germline lookup yields CDR1 LNHNV and CDR2 YYDKDF (reference sequence). V was clipped by 1 base and J by 0 bases; unmatched bases: 3. This CDR3 is built from 15 residues. CDR3 in DNA: TGTGCCACCAGCAGAGCAGGGGACAGCTCCTACGAGCAGTACTTC. This codes for CATSRAGDSSYEQYF.

This clonotype was observed once. Being one base from a much bigger clone, this may be a read error. The chain has TRBV2 and TRBJ1-1; D gene ambiguous. The CDR3 is 10 residues long. The V gene's germline CDR1 is SNHLY and CDR2 FYNNEI. CDR3 in DNA: TGTGCCATCAGTGAAATTGGAGCTTTCTTT. Its translation is CAISEIGAFF.